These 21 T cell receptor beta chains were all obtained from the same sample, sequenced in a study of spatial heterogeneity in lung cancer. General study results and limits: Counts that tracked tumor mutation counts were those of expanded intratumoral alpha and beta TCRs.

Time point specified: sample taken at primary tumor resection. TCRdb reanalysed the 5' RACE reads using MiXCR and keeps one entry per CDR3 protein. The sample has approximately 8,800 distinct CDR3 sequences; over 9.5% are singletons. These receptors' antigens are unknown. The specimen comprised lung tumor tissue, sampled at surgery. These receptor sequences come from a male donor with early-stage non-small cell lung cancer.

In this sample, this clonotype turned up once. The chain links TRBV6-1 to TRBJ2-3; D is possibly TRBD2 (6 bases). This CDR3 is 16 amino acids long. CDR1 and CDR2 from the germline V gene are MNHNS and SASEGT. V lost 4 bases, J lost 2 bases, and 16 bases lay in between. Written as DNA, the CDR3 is TGTGCCAGCAGTGGGCCGGGACTCCAGGCCACAGATACGCAGTATTTT. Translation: CASSGPGLQATDTQYF.

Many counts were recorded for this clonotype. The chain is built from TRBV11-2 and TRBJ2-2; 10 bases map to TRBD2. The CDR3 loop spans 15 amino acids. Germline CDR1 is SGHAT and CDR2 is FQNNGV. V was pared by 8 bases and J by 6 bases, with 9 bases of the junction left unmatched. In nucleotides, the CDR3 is TGTGCCAGCTTAGAGCGGGAGGGCCTTGCCGGGGAGCTGTTTTTT. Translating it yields CASLEREGLAGELFF.

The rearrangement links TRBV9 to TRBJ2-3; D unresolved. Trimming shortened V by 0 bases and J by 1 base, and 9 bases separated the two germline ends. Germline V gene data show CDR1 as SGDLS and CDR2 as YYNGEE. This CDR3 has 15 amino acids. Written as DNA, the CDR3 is TGTGCCAGCAGCGTAGCTCTGGACCGCACAGATACGCAGTATTTT. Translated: CASSVALDRTDTQYF.

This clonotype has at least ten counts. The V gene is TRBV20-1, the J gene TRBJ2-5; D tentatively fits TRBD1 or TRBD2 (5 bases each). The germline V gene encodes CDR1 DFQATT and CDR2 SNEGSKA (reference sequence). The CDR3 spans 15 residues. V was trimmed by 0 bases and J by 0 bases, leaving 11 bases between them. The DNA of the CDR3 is TGCAGTGCTAGAGAGGAAGGGACGTACCAAGAGACCCAGTACTTC. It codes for CSAREEGTYQETQYF.

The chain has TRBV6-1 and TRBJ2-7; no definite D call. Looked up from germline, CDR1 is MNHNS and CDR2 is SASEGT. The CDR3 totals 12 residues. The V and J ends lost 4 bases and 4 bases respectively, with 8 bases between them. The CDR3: CASSASIYEQYF. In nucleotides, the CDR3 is TGTGCCAGCAGTGCCAGTATTTACGAGCAGTACTTC.

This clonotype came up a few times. As DNA, the CDR3 is TGTGCCAGCAGCGTTGGGACAGCTAACTATGGCTACACCTTC. It is translated as CASSVGTANYGYTF. The V gene is TRBV2, the J gene TRBJ1-2; 7 bases align to TRBD1. This CDR3 contains 14 residues. Germline V lookup: CDR1 SNHLY, CDR2 FYNNEI. With V trimmed by 6 bases and J by 0 bases, 4 bases remained unmatched.

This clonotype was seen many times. CDR3 sequence (DNA): TGCGCCGGACAACAAGAAGAGCAGTACTTC. Its translation: CAGQQEEQYF. The rearrangement joins TRBV5-1 to TRBJ2-7; a possible D gene is TRBD1 (5 bases). Trimming removed 10 bases from V and 7 bases from J, with 12 bases in between. The germline V gene encodes CDR1 SGHRS and CDR2 YFSETQ. This CDR3 spans 10 amino acids.

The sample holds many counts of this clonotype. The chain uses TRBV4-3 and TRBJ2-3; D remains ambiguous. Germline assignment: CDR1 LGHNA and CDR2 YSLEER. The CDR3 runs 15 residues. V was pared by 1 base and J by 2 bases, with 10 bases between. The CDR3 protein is CASSQGLSATDTQYF. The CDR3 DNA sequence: TGCGCCAGCAGCCAAGGATTAAGCGCCACAGATACGCAGTATTTT.

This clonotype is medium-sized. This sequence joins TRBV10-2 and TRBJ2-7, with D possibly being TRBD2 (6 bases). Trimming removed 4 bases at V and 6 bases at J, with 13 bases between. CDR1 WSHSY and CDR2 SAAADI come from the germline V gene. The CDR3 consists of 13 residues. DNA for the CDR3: TGCGCCAGCAGTGTGCCCACTAGCCCCGAGCAGTACTTC. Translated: CASSVPTSPEQYF.

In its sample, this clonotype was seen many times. The CDR3 sequence is CASSLGMPQGLSYNEQFF. The DNA for the CDR3 is TGCGCCAGCAGCTTGGGAATGCCACAGGGGCTCTCCTACAATGAGCAGTTCTTC. V usage is TRBV5-1 and J usage is TRBJ2-1; 7 bases are a match to TRBD1. V dropped 0 bases and J dropped 0; count of bases not matched to a gene: 9. In germline, CDR1 is SGHRS, CDR2 YFSETQ. There are 18 residues in the CDR3.

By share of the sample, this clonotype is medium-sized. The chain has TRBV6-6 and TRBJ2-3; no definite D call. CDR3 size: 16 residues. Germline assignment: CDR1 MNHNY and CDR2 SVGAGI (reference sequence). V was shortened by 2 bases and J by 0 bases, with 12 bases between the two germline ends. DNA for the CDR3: TGTGCCAGCAGTTACGAGCACCACCTAAGCACAGATACGCAGTATTTT. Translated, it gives CASSYEHHLSTDTQYF.

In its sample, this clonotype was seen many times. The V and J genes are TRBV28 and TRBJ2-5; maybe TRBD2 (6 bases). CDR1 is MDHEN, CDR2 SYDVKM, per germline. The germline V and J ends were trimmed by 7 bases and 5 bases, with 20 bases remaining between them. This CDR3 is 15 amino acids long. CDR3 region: CASTQSGTLAETQYF. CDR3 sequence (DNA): TGTGCCAGCACCCAAAGTGGGACTCTCGCGGAGACCCAGTACTTC.

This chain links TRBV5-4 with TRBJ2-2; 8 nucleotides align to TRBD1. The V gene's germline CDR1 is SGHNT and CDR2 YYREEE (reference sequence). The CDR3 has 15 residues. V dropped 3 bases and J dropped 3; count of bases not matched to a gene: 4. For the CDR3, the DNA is TGTGCCAGCAGCTATAACAGGGGGGACACCGGGGAGCTGTTTTTT. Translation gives CASSYNRGDTGELFF.

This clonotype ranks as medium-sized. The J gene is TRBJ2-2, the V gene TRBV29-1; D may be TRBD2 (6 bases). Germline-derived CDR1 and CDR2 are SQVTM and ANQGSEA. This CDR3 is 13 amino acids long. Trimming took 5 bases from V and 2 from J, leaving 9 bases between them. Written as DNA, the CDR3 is TGCAGCGTTCGGGGGAGTAACACCGGGGAGCTGTTTTTT. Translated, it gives CSVRGSNTGELFF.

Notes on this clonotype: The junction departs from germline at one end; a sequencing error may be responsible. CDR3 residues: CASSLTWVSNEQYF. The CDR3 nucleotides are TGCGCCAGCAGCCTTACATGGGTCTCCAACGAGCAGTACTTC. The chain uses TRBV4-1 and TRBJ2-7; D remains unclear. Looked up from germline, CDR1 is MGHRA and CDR2 is YSYEKL. The CDR3 has 14 residues.

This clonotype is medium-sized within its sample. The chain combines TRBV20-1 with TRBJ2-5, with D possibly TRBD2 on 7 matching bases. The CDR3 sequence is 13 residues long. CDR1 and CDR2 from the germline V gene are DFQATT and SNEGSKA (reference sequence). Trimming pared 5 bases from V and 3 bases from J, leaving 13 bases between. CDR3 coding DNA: TGCAGTGCTGGGGGGGGGCACGAAGAGACCCAGTACTTC. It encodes CSAGGGHEETQYF.

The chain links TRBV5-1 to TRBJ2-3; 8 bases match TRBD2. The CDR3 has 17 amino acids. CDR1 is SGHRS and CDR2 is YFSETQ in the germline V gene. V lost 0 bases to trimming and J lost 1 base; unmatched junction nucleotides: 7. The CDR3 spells CASSLEPGLVGTDTQYF. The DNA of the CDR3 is TGCGCCAGCAGCTTGGAACCGGGACTAGTGGGCACAGATACGCAGTATTTT.

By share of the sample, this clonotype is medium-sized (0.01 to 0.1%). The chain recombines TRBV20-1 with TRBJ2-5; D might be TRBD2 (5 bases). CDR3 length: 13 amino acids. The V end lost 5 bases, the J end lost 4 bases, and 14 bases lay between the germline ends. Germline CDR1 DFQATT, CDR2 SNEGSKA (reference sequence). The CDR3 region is CSAPDSFGETQYF. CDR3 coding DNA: TGCAGTGCTCCGGACTCCTTCGGAGAGACCCAGTACTTC.

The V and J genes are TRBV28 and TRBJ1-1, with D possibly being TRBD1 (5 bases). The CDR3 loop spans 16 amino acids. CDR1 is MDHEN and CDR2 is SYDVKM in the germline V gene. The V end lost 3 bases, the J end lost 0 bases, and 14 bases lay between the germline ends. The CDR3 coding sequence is TGTGCCAGCAGTTTCTCGGGGGTCACCATGAACACTGAAGCTTTCTTT. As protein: CASSFSGVTMNTEAFF.

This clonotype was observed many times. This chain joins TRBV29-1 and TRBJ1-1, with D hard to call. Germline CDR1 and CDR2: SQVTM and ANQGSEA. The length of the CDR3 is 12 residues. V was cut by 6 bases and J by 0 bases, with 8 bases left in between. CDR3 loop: CSVQIMNTEAFF. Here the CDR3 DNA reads TGCAGCGTACAGATAATGAACACTGAAGCTTTCTTT.

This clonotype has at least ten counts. The chain's CDR3 is CASVRGEGPRQFF. The CDR3 DNA follows: TGTGCCAGCGTCCGGGGGGAAGGGCCTCGGCAGTTCTTC. V usage is TRBV2 and J usage is TRBJ2-1, with TRBD2 matching over 7 bases. J gave up 12 bases and V 8 bases, and 13 bases lay outside the gene matches. Germline assignment: CDR1 SNHLY and CDR2 FYNNEI. The CDR3 totals 13 residues.